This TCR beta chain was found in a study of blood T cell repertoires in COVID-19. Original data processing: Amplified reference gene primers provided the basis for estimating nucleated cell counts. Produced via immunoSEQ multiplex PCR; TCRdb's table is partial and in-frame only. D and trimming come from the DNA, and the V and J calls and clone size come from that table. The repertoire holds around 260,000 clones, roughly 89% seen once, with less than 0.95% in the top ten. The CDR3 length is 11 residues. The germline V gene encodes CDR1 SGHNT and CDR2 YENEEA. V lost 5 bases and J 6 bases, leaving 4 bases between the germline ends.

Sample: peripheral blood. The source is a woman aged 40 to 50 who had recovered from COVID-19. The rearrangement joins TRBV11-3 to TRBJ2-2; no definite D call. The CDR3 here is CASSLSGELFF. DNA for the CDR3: TGTGCCAGCAGCCTATCCGGGGAGCTGTTTTTT.